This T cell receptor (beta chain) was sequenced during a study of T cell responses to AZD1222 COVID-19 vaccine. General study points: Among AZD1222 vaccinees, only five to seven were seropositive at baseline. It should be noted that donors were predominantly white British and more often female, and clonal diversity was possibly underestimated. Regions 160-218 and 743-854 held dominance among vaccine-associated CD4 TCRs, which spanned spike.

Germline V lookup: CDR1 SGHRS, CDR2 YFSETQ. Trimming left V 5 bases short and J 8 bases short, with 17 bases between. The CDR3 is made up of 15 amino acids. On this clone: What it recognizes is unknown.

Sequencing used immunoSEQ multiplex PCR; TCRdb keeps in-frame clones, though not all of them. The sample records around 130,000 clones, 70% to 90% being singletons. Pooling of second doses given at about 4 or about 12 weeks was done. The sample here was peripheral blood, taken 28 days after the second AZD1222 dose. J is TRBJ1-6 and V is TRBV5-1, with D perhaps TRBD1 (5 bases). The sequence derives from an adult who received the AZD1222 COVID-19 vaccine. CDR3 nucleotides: TGCGCCAGCAGTGAACGGGGGGATAGTGATTCACCCCTCCACTTT. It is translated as CASSERGDSDSPLHF.